The 23 T cell receptor beta chains below all came from one sample that was sequenced in a study of T cells after yellow fever vaccination. Each CDR3 protein gets one entry after TCRdb re-called the 5' RACE reads with MiXCR. Altogether about 350,000 distinct CDR3 sequences are present, roughly 3.9% being singletons, with the ten largest covering approximately 23%. The sample was PBMCs, taken 5 days after the yellow fever booster vaccination. These receptors came from a man aged 18 to 29 who received the YFV17D yellow fever vaccine.

V is TRBV5-4 and J is TRBJ1-2; no clear D. Germline assignment: CDR1 SGHNT and CDR2 YYREEE (reference sequence). The CDR3 has 15 residues. The V end lost 2 bases, the J end lost 0 bases, and 11 bases lay between the germline ends. CDR3 nucleotide sequence: TGTGCCAGCAGCTTAGTAGTCGGGGCTAACTATGGCTACACCTTC. It encodes CASSLVVGANYGYTF.

The rearrangement uses TRBV5-1 and TRBJ2-2; TRBD1 is a possible D gene (6 bases). Germline V CDR1 and CDR2: SGHRS, YFSETQ. Trimming took off 0 bases at V and 8 bases at J, with 26 bases between the two ends. The CDR3 extends over 19 amino acids. The CDR3 nucleotides are TGCGCCAGCAGCTTGGCGGGACACCCATGGGCCGCTGCACTGGGGGAGCTGTTTTTT. Translated: CASSLAGHPWAAALGELFF.

This clonotype was seen at least ten times. The genes are TRBV7-2 and TRBJ2-7, with D maybe TRBD2 (7 bases). The CDR3 loop spans 15 amino acids. In germline, CDR1 is SGHTA, CDR2 FQGNSA. Trimming removed 5 bases at V and 3 bases at J, with 17 bases between. The CDR3, as DNA: TGTGCCAGCAGCGCCTACGGCGGGGGCTACTACGAGCAGTACTTC. Its protein is CASSAYGGGYYEQYF.

The genes are TRBV2 and TRBJ2-1, with 10 bases identical to TRBD2. Looked up from germline, CDR1 is SNHLY and CDR2 is FYNNEI. This CDR3 region has 14 residues. Germline trimming cut 6 bases from V and 5 bases from J; bases unmatched to any gene: 4. The DNA of the CDR3 is TGTGCCAGCAGCCCTAGCGGGGGAGACAATGAGCAGTTCTTC. Protein sequence: CASSPSGGDNEQFF.

The table lists this clonotype with a few counts. The chain employs TRBV27 and TRBJ2-7, with D possibly being TRBD1 or TRBD2 (5 bases each). Trimming pared 5 bases from V and 1 base from J, leaving 12 bases between. The germline CDR1 and CDR2 sequences are MNHEY and SMNVEV (reference sequence). This CDR3 region has 14 residues. The CDR3 sequence: CASSVLGTSYEQYF. The CDR3 DNA is TGTGCCAGCAGTGTCCTCGGGACGTCCTACGAGCAGTACTTC.

This clonotype was detected only a few times. The genes are TRBV10-3 and TRBJ2-7, with 9 bases lining up with TRBD1. The germline V gene encodes CDR1 ENHRY and CDR2 SYGVKD. The CDR3 loop spans 13 amino acids. Trimming removed 10 bases from V and 6 bases from J; junction bases left unmatched: 10. The chain's CDR3 is CATKTGGLSEQYF. The CDR3 DNA reads as TGTGCCACAAAGACAGGGGGATTGAGCGAGCAGTACTTC.

This chain uses TRBV27 with TRBJ2-5; a possible D gene is TRBD1 (7 bases). The CDR3 is 18 amino acids. The V gene's germline CDR1 is MNHEY and CDR2 SMNVEV (reference sequence). V was cut by 2 bases and J by 5 bases, with 24 bases left in between. The DNA of the CDR3 is TGTGCCAGCAGTTTAAAGGCGGAGGGGGCGAGGTTAAGGGAGACCCAGTACTTC. It specifies CASSLKAEGARLRETQYF.

This clonotype has a count of ten or more. The CDR3 loop reads CASSLTGRGNTIYF. DNA of the CDR3: TGTGCCAGCAGTCTTACAGGGCGTGGAAACACCATATATTTT. V is TRBV11-2 and J is TRBJ1-3; tentative D call: TRBD1 (6 bases). Between the trimmed V and J ends, which lost 6 bases and 3 bases, there was a span of 12 bases. The CDR3 covers 14 residues. Germline V CDR1 and CDR2: SGHAT, FQNNGV.

The rearrangement uses TRBV11-1 and TRBJ1-2; D might be TRBD1 (6 bases). The V and J ends lost 5 bases and 0 bases respectively, with 16 bases between them. This CDR3 has 16 amino acids. The germline V gene has CDR1 SGHAT and CDR2 FQDESV (reference sequence). As DNA, the CDR3 is TGTGCCAGCAGCATTAACAGGGACTCATCTAACTATGGCTACACCTTC. Amino acids: CASSINRDSSNYGYTF.

This clonotype turned up a few times. V and J are TRBV3-1 and TRBJ1-1; TRBD1 agrees at 9 bases. V shed 4 bases, J shed 5 bases, and the junction held 8 bases outside the gene matches. The germline V gene has CDR1 LGHDT and CDR2 YNNKEL (reference sequence). This CDR3 has 15 amino acids. CDR3 coding DNA: TGTGCCAGCAGCCGCTACAGGGGGCGGGGGACTGAAGCTTTCTTT. The encoded protein is CASSRYRGRGTEAFF.

This clonotype has more than one count but fewer than ten. The chain employs TRBV6-2 or TRBV6-3 and TRBJ2-7, with D possibly TRBD2 on 5 matching bases. Trimming cost V 2 bases and J 5 bases, with 19 bases left between them. The CDR3 consists of 16 residues. Germline loops: CDR1 MNHEY, CDR2 SVGEGT. CDR3: CASSYPKAVRVNEQYF. CDR3 nucleotides: TGTGCCAGCAGTTACCCGAAGGCAGTGAGGGTAAACGAGCAGTACTTC.

This sequence joins TRBV7-2 and TRBJ2-1; TRBD2 matches 8 bases. This CDR3 region has 18 residues. The germline gives CDR1 SGHTA, CDR2 FQGNSA. With V trimmed by 1 base and J by 4 bases, 12 bases remained unmatched. The CDR3 bases are TGTGCCAGCAGCTTAGATTCGTTAGCGGGGAGGACGTACAATGAGCAGTTCTTC. Translation: CASSLDSLAGRTYNEQFF.

This clonotype was counted only a few times. The gene calls are TRBV12-3 or TRBV12-4 and TRBJ2-6; 9 bases match TRBD1. The CDR3 has 20 amino acids. The junction had 12 bases not matched to a gene; V was cut back by 3 bases and J by 0 bases. The CDR3 here is CASSFGTGLHNISGANVLTF. The CDR3 DNA sequence: TGTGCCAGCAGTTTCGGGACAGGGCTACACAATATCTCTGGGGCCAACGTCCTGACTTTC.

The rearrangement links TRBV19 to TRBJ1-1, with D tentatively TRBD1 (6 bases). The V and J ends lost 7 bases and 1 base respectively, with 13 bases between them. There are 14 residues in the CDR3. Germline CDR1 and CDR2: LNHDA and SQIVND (reference sequence). CDR3 bases: TGTGCCAGTAAAGGAGGGGGATCGAACACTGAAGCTTTCTTT. Its translation is CASKGGGSNTEAFF. The whole variable domain, filled in from reference TRBV19 and TRBJ1-1, reads DGGITQSPKYLFRKEGQNVTLSCEQNLNHDAMYWYRQDPGQGLRLIYYSQIVNDFQKGDIAEGYSVSREKKESFPLTVTSAQKNPTAFYLCASKGGGSNTEAFFGQGTRLTVV.

The rearrangement uses TRBV9 and TRBJ2-7, with 8 bases matching TRBD1. Germline values: CDR1 SGDLS, CDR2 YYNGEE. The CDR3 is 17 amino acids. V lost 5 bases to trimming and J lost 4 bases; unmatched junction nucleotides: 17. In DNA, the CDR3 is TGTGCCAGCAGTGCTGGGGCAGGGGGCGGGGTGGTATACGAGCAGTACTTC. It is translated as CASSAGAGGGVVYEQYF.

There are a few counts of this clonotype. The CDR3 DNA reads as TGTGCCAGCAGACTAGGGTGGCAGGCCACTATAGCCAAAAACATTCAGTACTTC. Translating it yields CASRLGWQATIAKNIQYF. V and J are TRBV5-5 and TRBJ2-4, with D perhaps TRBD2 (5 bases). The CDR3 runs to 18 residues. The V end was cut by 5 bases, the J end by 0 bases, with 21 bases between. Germline CDR1 and CDR2: SGHKS and YYEKEE (reference sequence).

This clonotype was counted ten times or more. The chain combines TRBV18 with TRBJ2-3; D gene ambiguous. In germline, CDR1 is KGHSH, CDR2 LQKENI. The CDR3 is 14 amino acids. V shed 3 bases and J shed 1 base, with 8 bases lying between them. The CDR3 region is CASSPSRGTDTQYF. CDR3 sequence (DNA): TGTGCCAGCTCACCGAGTAGGGGCACAGATACGCAGTATTTT.

The rearrangement joins TRBV20-1 to TRBJ2-4, with 7 bases fitting TRBD1. This CDR3 comprises 14 residues. With 3 bases clipped from V and 3 bases from J, the junction kept 5 bases outside the gene matches. The V gene's germline CDR1 is DFQATT and CDR2 SNEGSKA (reference sequence). This CDR3 is CSASGAGGKNIQYF. As DNA, the CDR3 is TGCAGTGCTAGCGGGGCAGGGGGCAAAAACATTCAGTACTTC.

This rearrangement joins TRBV7-9 to TRBJ2-5; D not certain. Germline CDR1 and CDR2: SEHNR and FQNEAQ (reference sequence). The V gene lost 5 bases and the J gene lost 1 base, with 14 bases spanning the gap. The CDR3 loop spans 15 amino acids. CDR3 loop: CASSAGWWGQETQYF. Here the CDR3 DNA reads TGTGCCAGCAGCGCCGGGTGGTGGGGCCAAGAGACCCAGTACTTC.

There are many counts of this clonotype. The rearrangement links TRBV15 to TRBJ2-7, with 12 bases that match TRBD2. The CDR3 sequence is 17 residues long. The trim removed 0 bases at V and 4 bases at J, leaving 7 bases unmatched. Germline lookup yields CDR1 LNHNV and CDR2 YYDKDF (reference sequence). The CDR3 bases are TGTGCCACCAGCAGAGAACTAGCGGGGGGAAAACAGTACGAGCAGTACTTC. This sequence encodes CATSRELAGGKQYEQYF.

This clonotype was detected many times. The CDR3 sequence: CSAIIPGAHDGYTF. In DNA, the CDR3 is TGCAGTGCTATAATACCAGGCGCCCATGATGGCTACACCTTC. V is TRBV20-1 and J is TRBJ1-2; D unclear. The CDR3 spans 14 residues. V dropped 4 bases and J dropped 6 bases, with 18 bases sitting between them. Germline CDR1 DFQATT, CDR2 SNEGSKA (reference sequence).

V usage is TRBV20-1 and J usage is TRBJ2-7; 11 bases fit TRBD1. Germline values: CDR1 DFQATT, CDR2 SNEGSKA (reference sequence). The trim removed 0 bases at V and 6 bases at J, leaving 7 bases unmatched. This CDR3 region has 15 residues. CDR3 nucleotides: TGCAGTGCTAGAGATGGGGACAGGGGGTCGGGCGAGCAGTACTTC. Protein product: CSARDGDRGSGEQYF.

The table lists this clonotype with many counts. The chain uses TRBV6-5 and TRBJ1-2; D is uncertain. Germline CDR1 is MNHEY and CDR2 is SVGAGI. CDR3 length: 14 amino acids. V lost 0 bases, J lost 4 bases, and 9 bases lay in between. CDR3 in amino acids: CASSYSNGIYGYTF. For the CDR3, the DNA is TGTGCCAGCAGTTACTCGAACGGTATCTATGGCTACACCTTC.